The 8 T cell receptor beta chains in this list originate from one sample, sequenced in a study of CD8 T cells in Susac syndrome. Random-hexamer reverse transcription was applied to roughly 0.45 to 1 ug RNA. TCRdb re-called the immunoSEQ multiplex PCR reads with MiXCR, one entry per CDR3 protein. The table shows about 200,000 distinct CDR3 sequences, with over 75% occurring only once. The sample consisted of CD4+ T cells from PBMCs. These receptors were obtained from a human donor with Susac syndrome.

The chain combines TRBV5-1 with TRBJ2-2; D is uncertain. The CDR3 loop spans 14 amino acids. The V end lost 1 base, the J end lost 8 bases, and 12 bases lay between the germline ends. The germline V gene encodes CDR1 SGHRS and CDR2 YFSETQ. In nucleotides, the CDR3 is TGCGCCAGCAGCTTGATTGAGCTGACAGGGGAGCTGTTTTTT. Its protein is CASSLIELTGELFF.

The chain recombines TRBV2 with TRBJ2-6, with TRBD2 matching 13 bases. The germline gives CDR1 SNHLY, CDR2 FYNNEI. J was trimmed by 4 bases and V by 4 bases; bases with no gene match: 7. The length of the CDR3 is 18 residues. The CDR3 DNA follows: TGTGCCAGCAGTGCAACTAGCGGGAGGGCCTCAGGGGCCAACGTCCTGACTTTC. Residues: CASSATSGRASGANVLTF.

The rearrangement links TRBV20-1 to TRBJ2-7, with TRBD1 matching over 7 bases. Unmatched junction bases numbered 10, after V lost 6 bases and J lost 2 bases. The germline V gene encodes CDR1 DFQATT and CDR2 SNEGSKA (reference sequence). This CDR3 contains 14 residues. The CDR3 bases are TGCAGTGCGCGCGACCGGGACAGAACCTACGAGCAGTACTTC. Residues: CSARDRDRTYEQYF.

This chain joins TRBV7-3 and TRBJ2-2, with D possibly matching TRBD2 (5 bases). Between the trimmed V and J ends, which lost 6 bases and 4 bases, there was a span of 12 bases. Germline lookup yields CDR1 SGHTA and CDR2 FQGTGA. The CDR3 runs 14 residues. CDR3 region: CASSVAGSTGELFF. For the CDR3, the DNA is TGTGCCAGCAGTGTTGCGGGCAGCACCGGGGAGCTGTTTTTT.

The CDR3 is CASSERGGKPLHF. As DNA, the CDR3 is TGTGCCAGCAGTGAAAGGGGTGGGAAACCCCTCCACTTT. The chain links TRBV2 to TRBJ1-6, with a weak D call TRBD1 (5 bases). The CDR3 loop spans 13 amino acids. The germline CDR1 and CDR2 sequences are SNHLY and FYNNEI. Trimming shortened V by 2 bases and J by 12 bases, and 11 bases separated the two germline ends.

This chain connects TRBV28 to TRBJ2-1; 13 nucleotides align to TRBD2. J was trimmed by 7 bases and V by 2 bases; bases with no gene match: 8. CDR3 length: 17 residues. From germline, CDR1 is MDHEN and CDR2 SYDVKM. CDR3 region: CASSLRLGLAGVNEQFF. DNA for the CDR3: TGTGCCAGCAGTTTACGACTCGGACTAGCGGGAGTGAATGAGCAGTTCTTC.

The rearrangement uses TRBV4-1 and TRBJ1-5, with TRBD1 matching 7 bases. V gave up 4 bases and J gave up 3 bases; unmatched junction bases: 6. Germline values: CDR1 MGHRA, CDR2 YSYEKL. CDR3 size: 15 residues. The CDR3 DNA reads as TGCGCCAGCAGCCTTGGACAGGCCAACAATCAGCCCCAGCATTTT. Translation gives CASSLGQANNQPQHF.

The CDR3 DNA sequence: TGCGCCAGCAGTTTAGTGCTACTAGCGGGGTTAAGCTCCTACGAGCAGTACTTC. Translating it yields CASSLVLLAGLSSYEQYF. This sequence joins TRBV10-2 and TRBJ2-7, with TRBD2 identical over 10 bases. The length of the CDR3 is 18 residues. Germline CDR1 reads WSHSY; CDR2 reads SAAADI. V shed 5 bases and J 0 bases; nucleotides not matched to a gene: 13.